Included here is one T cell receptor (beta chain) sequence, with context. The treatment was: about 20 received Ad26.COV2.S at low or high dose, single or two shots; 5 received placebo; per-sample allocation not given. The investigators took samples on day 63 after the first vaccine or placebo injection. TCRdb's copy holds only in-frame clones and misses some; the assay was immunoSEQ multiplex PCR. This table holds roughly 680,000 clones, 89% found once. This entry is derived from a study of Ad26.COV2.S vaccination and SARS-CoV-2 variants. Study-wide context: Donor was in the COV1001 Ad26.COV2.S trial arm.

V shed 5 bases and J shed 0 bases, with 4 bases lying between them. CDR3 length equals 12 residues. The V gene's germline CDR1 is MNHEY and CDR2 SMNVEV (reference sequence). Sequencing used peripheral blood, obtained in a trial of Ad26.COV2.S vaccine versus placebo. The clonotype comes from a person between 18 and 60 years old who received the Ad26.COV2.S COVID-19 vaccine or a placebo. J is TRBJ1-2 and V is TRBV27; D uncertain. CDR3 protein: CASSVTNYGYTF. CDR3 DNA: TGTGCCAGCAGTGTTACTAACTATGGCTACACCTTC.